Below, 29 T cell receptor beta chains from the same sample are listed, as sequenced in a study of blood T cell repertoires in COVID-19. Only in-frame clones appear in the TCRdb table, and some are missing; sequencing was by immunoSEQ multiplex PCR. This sample has 310,000 or so clones, with roughly 83% found just once. The sequenced sample consisted of peripheral blood. All receptors come from a woman aged 45-59 years with acute or convalescent COVID-19.

The chain has TRBV5-4 and TRBJ2-3, with 9 bases that match TRBD1. This CDR3 is built from 14 residues. CDR1 SGHNT and CDR2 YYREEE come from the germline V gene (reference sequence). J gave up 4 bases and V 5 bases, and 5 bases lay outside the gene matches. The CDR3 loop is CASRQRQGADTQYF. The CDR3 nucleotides read TGTGCCAGCAGACAGCGACAGGGGGCAGATACGCAGTATTTT.

The V gene is TRBV5-1, the J gene TRBJ1-1; D unresolved. The CDR3 length is 15 residues. The V gene's germline CDR1 is SGHRS and CDR2 YFSETQ. V lost 4 bases and J lost 3, with 16 bases in between. CDR3 bases: TGCGCCAGCAGCACCGAAGCATCCACCTACACTGAAGCTTTCTTT. Translating it yields CASSTEASTYTEAFF.

The chain couples TRBV19 to TRBJ2-7, with D possibly being TRBD2 (5 bases). Trimming shortened V by 3 bases and J by 3 bases, and 15 bases separated the two germline ends. The CDR3 is 15 amino acids. Germline V gives CDR1 LNHDA, CDR2 SQIVND (reference sequence). CDR3 DNA sequence: TGTGCCAGTAGTATGGGCAGTGAGGGCCGCTACGAGCAGTACTTC. Its translation: CASSMGSEGRYEQYF.

The chain combines TRBV25-1 with TRBJ1-2; D remains ambiguous. Germline V CDR1 and CDR2: MGHDK, SYGVNS. The CDR3 sequence is 14 residues long. Trimming took off 2 bases at V and 3 bases at J, with 10 bases between the two ends. CDR3 residues: CASSESQPHYGYTF. For the CDR3, the DNA is TGTGCCAGCAGTGAAAGCCAACCGCACTATGGCTACACCTTC.

The chain is built from TRBV11-2 and TRBJ2-3, with a weak D call TRBD1 (7 bases). The CDR3 spans 15 residues. V lost 0 bases and J 7 bases, leaving 14 bases between the germline ends. The germline gives CDR1 SGHAT, CDR2 FQNNGV. CDR3: CASSLEGGDSYTQYF. Written as DNA, the CDR3 is TGTGCCAGCAGCTTAGAAGGAGGGGACAGTTATACGCAGTATTTT.

A word on this clone: The same CDR3 also results from other DNA sequences found in this sample. The chain couples TRBV2 to TRBJ1-4, with TRBD1 identical over 9 bases. Germline V gene sequence: CDR1 SNHLY, CDR2 FYNNEI. The length of the CDR3 is 14 residues. J gave up 8 bases and V 5 bases, and 6 bases lay outside the gene matches. CDR3 nucleotides: TGTGCCAGCAGTCGGGACAGGGTAGGGGAAAAACTGTTTTTT. It is translated as CASSRDRVGEKLFF.

This clone showed up just once. The chain couples TRBV24-1 to TRBJ1-4; D remains ambiguous. CDR1 is KGHDR and CDR2 is SFDVKD in the germline V gene. V was pared by 2 bases and J by 0 bases, with 6 bases between. CDR3 size: 15 residues. This chain's CDR3 is CATSDSVATNEKLFF. CDR3 coding DNA: TGTGCCACCAGTGATTCGGTGGCAACTAATGAAAAACTGTTTTTT.

Only a few counts were recorded for this clone. This chain connects TRBV19 to TRBJ2-1; D gene ambiguous. The CDR3 is 15 residues long. V shed 3 bases and J shed 6 bases, with 15 bases lying between them. Germline lookup yields CDR1 LNHDA and CDR2 SQIVND (reference sequence). The CDR3 DNA reads TGTGCCAGTAGTATTCAGAGTCTGTCGGGCAATGAGCAGTTCTTC. It translates to CASSIQSLSGNEQFF.

The chain is built from TRBV7-2 and TRBJ2-7; 7 bases match TRBD1. CDR3 length equals 14 residues. CDR1 is SGHTA, CDR2 FQGNSA, per germline. V lost 6 bases, J lost 2 bases, and 7 bases stayed unmatched. The CDR3 DNA follows: TGTGCCAGCAGGGGCTCAGGGGGTGCCTACGAGCAGTACTTC. It encodes CASRGSGGAYEQYF.

The chain couples TRBV2 to TRBJ2-1, with D unclear. The CDR3 totals 16 residues. The V end was cut by 4 bases, the J end by 10 bases, with 23 bases between. Germline V gene data show CDR1 as SNHLY and CDR2 as FYNNEI. The CDR3 DNA follows: TGTGCCAGCAGTGTAGGTGTGACGCCGGCCGGAGAAGAGCAGTTCTTC. As protein: CASSVGVTPAGEEQFF.

This clone occurred a few times. This chain uses TRBV6-5 with TRBJ1-2; D is ambiguous. This CDR3 is built from 13 residues. The germline gives CDR1 MNHEY, CDR2 SVGAGI. Trimming stripped 5 bases from V and 3 bases from J, with 10 bases between. The CDR3 loop reads CASSTGLDYGYTF. The CDR3 DNA sequence: TGTGCCAGCAGTACCGGGTTGGACTATGGCTACACCTTC.

The CDR3 here is CASSFPGHLEQYF. CDR3 coding DNA: TGTGCCAGCAGCTTTCCGGGACACCTAGAGCAGTACTTC. The chain is built from TRBV11-2 and TRBJ2-7; a weak D match, TRBD1 (6 bases). Looked up from germline, CDR1 is SGHAT and CDR2 is FQNNGV. There are 13 residues in the CDR3. V was trimmed by 3 bases and J by 7 bases, leaving 13 bases between them. Supplemented by reference TRBV11-2 and TRBJ2-7, the full variable domain reads EAGVAQSPRYKIIEKRQSVAFWCNPISGHATLYWYQQILGQGPKLLIQFQNNGVVDDSQLPKDRFSAERLKGVDSTLKIQPAKLEDSAVYLCASSFPGHLEQYFGPGTRLTVT.

This chain joins TRBV19 and TRBJ1-5; TRBD1 might be the D (6 bases). This CDR3 region has 18 residues. Germline values: CDR1 LNHDA, CDR2 SQIVND (reference sequence). Trimming took off 3 bases at V and 0 bases at J, with 18 bases between the two ends. Here the CDR3 reads CASSILGLGRGSNQPQHF. Written as DNA, the CDR3 is TGTGCCAGTAGTATTCTAGGACTCGGCAGGGGTAGCAATCAGCCCCAGCATTTT. Full variable domain (remainder filled in from reference TRBV19 and TRBJ1-5): DGGITQSPKYLFRKEGQNVTLSCEQNLNHDAMYWYRQDPGQGLRLIYYSQIVNDFQKGDIAEGYSVSREKKESFPLTVTSAQKNPTAFYLCASSILGLGRGSNQPQHFGDGTRLSIL.

This rearrangement joins TRBV4-2 to TRBJ2-6; no clear D gene. Germline V gene lookup returns CDR1 LGHNA and CDR2 YNFKEQ. This CDR3 has 16 amino acids. V was trimmed by 4 bases and J by 0 bases, leaving 10 bases between them. CDR3 sequence reads: CASSPSKNSGANVLTF. The CDR3 coding sequence is TGTGCCAGCAGCCCTAGTAAGAACTCTGGGGCCAACGTCCTGACTTTC.

This CDR3 is CASSGGGYEKLFF. The CDR3 coding sequence is TGTGCCAGCAGTGGAGGGGGCTATGAAAAACTGTTTTTT. V gene TRBV2 combines with J gene TRBJ1-4; 7 nucleotides agree with TRBD1. Germline values: CDR1 SNHLY, CDR2 FYNNEI. J lost 6 bases, V lost 4 bases, and 2 bases had no gene match. This CDR3 contains 13 residues.

The table lists this clone with a count of one. The chain has TRBV24-1 and TRBJ2-2, with 8 bases matching TRBD2. Trimming cost V 9 bases and J 3 bases; bases outside gene matches: 8. The CDR3 contains 15 residues. From germline, CDR1 is KGHDR and CDR2 SFDVKD. The CDR3 loop reads CATGTTGGDTGELFF. CDR3 DNA sequence: TGTGCCACCGGGACGACGGGAGGGGACACCGGGGAGCTGTTTTTT.

The chain employs TRBV9 and TRBJ2-3, with 8 bases lining up with TRBD1. Germline CDR1 and CDR2: SGDLS and YYNGEE. J was trimmed by 2 bases and V by 4 bases; bases with no gene match: 6. This CDR3 comprises 15 residues. The chain's CDR3 is CASSQRQGFTDTQYF. CDR3 in DNA: TGTGCCAGCAGCCAACGACAGGGGTTCACAGATACGCAGTATTTT.

The chain recombines TRBV6-4 with TRBJ2-2; D uncertain. Germline CDR1 MRHNA, CDR2 SNTAGT. The CDR3 contains 13 residues. V was pared by 2 bases and J by 3 bases, with 4 bases between. In DNA, the CDR3 is TGTGCCAGCAGTGACAGCGACACCGGGGAGCTGTTTTTT. As protein: CASSDSDTGELFF.

The V call is TRBV19, the J call TRBJ1-5; D is undetermined. Trimming cost V 0 bases and J 2 bases, with 14 bases left between them. The germline CDR1 and CDR2 sequences are LNHDA and SQIVND (reference sequence). This CDR3 has 17 residues. CDR3 sequence reads: CASSIEGAGRRNQPQHF. In DNA, the CDR3 is TGTGCCAGTAGTATAGAGGGAGCCGGGAGGCGCAATCAGCCCCAGCATTTT.

The rearrangement joins TRBV28 to TRBJ1-2; 8 bases agree with TRBD1. With 6 bases clipped from V and 3 bases from J, the junction kept 9 bases outside the gene matches. Germline V gene sequence: CDR1 MDHEN, CDR2 SYDVKM. The CDR3 loop spans 15 amino acids. CDR3 in DNA: TGTGCCAGCAGGGGAGGACAGGGTGGCGACTATGGCTACACCTTC. Its translation: CASRGGQGGDYGYTF.

The chain carries TRBV6-6 and TRBJ2-5; D gene uncertain. V was trimmed by 5 bases and J by 5 bases, leaving 9 bases between them. Looked up from germline, CDR1 is MNHNY and CDR2 is SVGAGI (reference sequence). The CDR3 is 12 amino acids. The CDR3 sequence is CASSGVQETQYF. CDR3 DNA: TGTGCCAGCAGTGGTGTACAGGAGACCCAGTACTTC.

The rearrangement links TRBV5-1 to TRBJ2-1; 13 positions match TRBD2. Germline V lookup: CDR1 SGHRS, CDR2 YFSETQ. CDR3 length: 15 amino acids. V gave up 4 bases and J gave up 9 bases; unmatched junction bases: 7. This chain's CDR3 is CASSTTSGRAFEQFF. CDR3 nucleotides: TGCGCCAGCAGCACCACTAGCGGGAGGGCCTTTGAGCAGTTCTTC.

This rearrangement joins TRBV7-9 to TRBJ2-1, with TRBD2 identical over 11 bases. V lost 5 bases and J lost 11; bases outside the gene matches: 5. Germline loops: CDR1 SEHNR, CDR2 FQNEAQ (reference sequence). The CDR3 contains 13 residues. The CDR3 coding sequence is TGTGCCAGCAGCCCAACTAGCGGGAGTAAGCAGTTCTTC. Encoded protein: CASSPTSGSKQFF.

The CDR3 nucleotides are TGTGCCAGCAGTGAGTCTAGAGCAGCTGGGGCCAACTATGGCTACACCTTC. Amino acids: CASSESRAAGANYGYTF. The chain recombines TRBV2 with TRBJ1-2; D might be TRBD1 (5 bases). The V and J ends lost 3 bases and 2 bases respectively, with 19 bases between them. Germline loops: CDR1 SNHLY, CDR2 FYNNEI. The CDR3 has 17 amino acids.

This clone has just a few counts. The rearrangement links TRBV2 to TRBJ2-5, with TRBD2 identical over 11 bases. V lost 7 bases, J lost 5 bases, and 6 bases stayed unmatched. This CDR3 spans 14 amino acids. Germline V gene lookup returns CDR1 SNHLY and CDR2 FYNNEI. CDR3 sequence (DNA): TGTGCCAGCAAGGAACTAGCGGGAGATGAGACCCAGTACTTC. It encodes CASKELAGDETQYF. The full variable domain, rest sourced from reference TRBV2 and TRBJ2-5, is EPEVTQTPSHQVTQMGQEVILRCVPISNHLYFYWYRQILGQKVEFLVSFYNNEISEKSEIFDDQFSVERPDGSNFTLKIRSTKLEDSAMYFCASKELAGDETQYFGPGTRLLVL.

V is TRBV30 and J is TRBJ1-1; D is undetermined. Germline assignment: CDR1 GTSNPN and CDR2 SVGIG (reference sequence). V lost 0 bases to trimming and J lost 7 bases, with 6 bases between them. This CDR3 has 11 residues. Here the CDR3 reads CAWSVQFEAFF. For the CDR3, the DNA is TGTGCCTGGAGTGTACAGTTTGAAGCTTTCTTT.

For this clone: In the same sample, other DNA sequences code for this CDR3. The V gene is TRBV12-3 or TRBV12-4, the J gene TRBJ2-7; D is ambiguous. This CDR3 region has 12 residues. The V and J ends lost 1 base and 2 bases respectively, with 3 bases between them. CDR3 coding DNA: TGTGCCAGCAGTTTAGTCACCTACGAGCAGTACTTC. Its protein product is CASSLVTYEQYF.

V gene TRBV7-9 combines with J gene TRBJ2-1; 9 bases map to TRBD2. The CDR3 consists of 14 residues. Per the germline V gene, CDR1 is SEHNR and CDR2 is FQNEAQ (reference sequence). The V gene end was trimmed by 9 bases and the J gene end by 13 bases; junction bases not matched to a gene: 16. This chain's CDR3 is CARGGTAGGSPQFF. CDR3 DNA: TGTGCCAGGGGAGGGACCGCGGGAGGGTCCCCACAGTTCTTC.

The chain uses TRBV4-1 and TRBJ2-1; 7 bases align to TRBD2. J lost 9 bases, V lost 4 bases, and 12 bases had no gene match. Looked up from germline, CDR1 is MGHRA and CDR2 is YSYEKL. The CDR3 covers 15 residues. CDR3 in DNA: TGCGCCAGCAGCCCTACTGGCGGGAGCACAGTTGAGCAGTTCTTC. It yields the protein CASSPTGGSTVEQFF.